This entry describes one T cell receptor beta chain. The data derive from a study of T cells expressing NK-cell markers. Study as a whole: Sorted CD3+CD56+NKG2C+, CD3+CD56+NKG2C- and CD3+CD56-NKG2C+ T cells supplied TCR beta repertoires.

The CDR3 spans 12 residues. Germline CDR1 is SGHRS and CDR2 is YFSETQ. TCRdb derives one entry per CDR3 protein from the 5' RACE reads, leaving out DNA. This sample's table has about 460,000 distinct CDR3 sequences. The rearrangement joins TRBV5-1 to TRBJ2-4; no DNA is available, so the TRBD1 call from TCRdb remains unchecked. The sample was blood T cells: a sorted CD56 or NKG2C T cell subset, CD4+ or CD8+ T cells, or bulk PBMC T cells (not recorded which). The sequence was collected from a woman aged 45-60 years in good health. CDR3 sequence: CASSLDSPPSYF.